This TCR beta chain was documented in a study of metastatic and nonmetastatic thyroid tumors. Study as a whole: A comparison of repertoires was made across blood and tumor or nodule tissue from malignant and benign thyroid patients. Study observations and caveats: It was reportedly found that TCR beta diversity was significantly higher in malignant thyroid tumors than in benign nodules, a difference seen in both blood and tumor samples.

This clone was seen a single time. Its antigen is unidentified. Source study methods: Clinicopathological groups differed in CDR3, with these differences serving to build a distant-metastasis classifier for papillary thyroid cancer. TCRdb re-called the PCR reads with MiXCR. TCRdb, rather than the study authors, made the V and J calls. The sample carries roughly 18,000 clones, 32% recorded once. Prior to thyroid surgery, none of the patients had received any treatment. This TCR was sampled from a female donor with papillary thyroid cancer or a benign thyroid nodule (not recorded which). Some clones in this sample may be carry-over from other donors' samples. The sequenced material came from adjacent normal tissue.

In DNA, the CDR3 is TGCGCCAGCAGCATTAGCGGGAGCTACGAGCAGTACTTC. Protein: CASSISGSYEQYF. The rearrangement links TRBV5-1 to TRBJ2-7; 9 bases line up with TRBD2. The CDR3 sequence is 13 residues long. The V and J ends lost 4 bases and 3 bases, in that order; junction bases with no gene match: 2. Germline CDR1 and CDR2: SGHRS and YFSETQ.